The clone carrying this TCR beta chain has only a few counts. TCRdb itself ran the RT-PCR reads through MiXCR, one entry per CDR3 protein. The sample carries around 700,000 distinct CDR3 sequences, around 14% recorded once. The CDR3 is 15 residues long. The germline gives CDR1 MNHNS, CDR2 SASEGT. With V trimmed by 6 bases and J by 6 bases, 7 bases remained unmatched. The chain has TRBV6-1 and TRBJ2-7, with TRBD2 matching 14 bases. The receptor's source is a female donor in good health, serving as a healthy control. The sequencing sample was made of memory CD4+ T cells from blood. The CDR3 bases are TGTGCCAGCAGACCCCCGGGACTAGCGGGAGCCGAGCAGTACTTC. It specifies CASRPPGLAGAEQYF.